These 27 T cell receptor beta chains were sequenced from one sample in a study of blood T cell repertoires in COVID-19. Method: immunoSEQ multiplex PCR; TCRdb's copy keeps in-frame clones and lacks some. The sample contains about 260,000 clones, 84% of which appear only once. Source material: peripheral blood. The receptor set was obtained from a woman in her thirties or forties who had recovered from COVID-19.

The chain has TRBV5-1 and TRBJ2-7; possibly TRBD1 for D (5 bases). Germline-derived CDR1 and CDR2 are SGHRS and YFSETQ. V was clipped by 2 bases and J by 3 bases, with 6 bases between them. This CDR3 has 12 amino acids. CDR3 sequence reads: CASSFTGYEQYF. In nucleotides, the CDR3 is TGCGCCAGCAGCTTTACAGGCTACGAGCAGTACTTC.

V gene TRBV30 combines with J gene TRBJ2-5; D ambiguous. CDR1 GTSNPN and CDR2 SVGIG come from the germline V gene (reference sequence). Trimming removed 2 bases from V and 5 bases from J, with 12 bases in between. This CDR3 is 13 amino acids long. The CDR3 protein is CAWSSNVRETQYF. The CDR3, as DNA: TGTGCCTGGAGTTCCAATGTACGGGAGACCCAGTACTTC.

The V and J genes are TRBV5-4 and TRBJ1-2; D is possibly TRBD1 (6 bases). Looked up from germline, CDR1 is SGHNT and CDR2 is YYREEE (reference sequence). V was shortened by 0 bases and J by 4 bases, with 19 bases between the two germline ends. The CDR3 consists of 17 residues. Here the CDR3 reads CASSLGGRSTAGYGYTF. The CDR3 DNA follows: TGTGCCAGCAGCTTGGGGGGGCGCAGTACAGCTGGCTATGGCTACACCTTC.

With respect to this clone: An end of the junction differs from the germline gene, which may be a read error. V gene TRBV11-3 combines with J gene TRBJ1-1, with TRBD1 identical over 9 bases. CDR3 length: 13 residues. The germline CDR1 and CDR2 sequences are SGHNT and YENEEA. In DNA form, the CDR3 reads TGCGCCAGCAGCTCGGACAGGGGTGATGAAGCTTTCTTT. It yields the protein CASSSDRGDEAFF.

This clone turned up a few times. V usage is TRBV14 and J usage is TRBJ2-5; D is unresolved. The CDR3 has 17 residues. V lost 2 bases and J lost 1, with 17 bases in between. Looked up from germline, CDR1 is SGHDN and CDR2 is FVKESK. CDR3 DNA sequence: TGTGCCAGCAGCCAAAGTCCTGCCTCGGTCGGCCAAGAGACCCAGTACTTC. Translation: CASSQSPASVGQETQYF.

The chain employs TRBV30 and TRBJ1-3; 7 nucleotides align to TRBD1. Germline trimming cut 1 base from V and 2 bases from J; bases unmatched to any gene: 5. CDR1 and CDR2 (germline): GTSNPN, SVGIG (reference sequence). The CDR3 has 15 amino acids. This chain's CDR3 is CAWSERTGAGNTIYF. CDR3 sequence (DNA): TGTGCCTGGAGTGAGAGAACAGGGGCTGGAAACACCATATATTTT.

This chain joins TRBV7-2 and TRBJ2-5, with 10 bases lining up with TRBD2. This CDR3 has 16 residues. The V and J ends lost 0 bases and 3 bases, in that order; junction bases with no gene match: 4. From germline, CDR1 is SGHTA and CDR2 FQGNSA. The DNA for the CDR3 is TGTGCCAGCAGCTTAGCGCTCGGACTAGCGGAAGAGACCCAGTACTTC. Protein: CASSLALGLAEETQYF.

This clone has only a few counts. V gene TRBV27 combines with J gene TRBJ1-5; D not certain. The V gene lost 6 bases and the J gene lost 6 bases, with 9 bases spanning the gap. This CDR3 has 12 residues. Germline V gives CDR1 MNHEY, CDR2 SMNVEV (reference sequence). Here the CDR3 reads CASSPTGQPQHF. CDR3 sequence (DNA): TGTGCCAGCAGCCCCACCGGTCAGCCCCAGCATTTT.

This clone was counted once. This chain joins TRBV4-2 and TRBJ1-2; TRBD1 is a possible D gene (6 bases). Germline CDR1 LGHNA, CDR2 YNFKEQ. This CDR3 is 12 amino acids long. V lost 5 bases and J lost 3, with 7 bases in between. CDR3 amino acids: CASSGGDYGYTF. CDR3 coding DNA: TGTGCCAGCAGCGGGGGCGACTATGGCTACACCTTC.

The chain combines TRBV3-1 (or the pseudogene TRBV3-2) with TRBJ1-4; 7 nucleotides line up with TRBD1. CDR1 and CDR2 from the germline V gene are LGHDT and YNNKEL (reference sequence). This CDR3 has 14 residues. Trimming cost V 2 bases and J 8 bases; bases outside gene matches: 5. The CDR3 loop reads CASSQQGVREKLFF. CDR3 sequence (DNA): TGTGCCAGCAGCCAACAGGGGGTAAGAGAAAAACTGTTTTTT.

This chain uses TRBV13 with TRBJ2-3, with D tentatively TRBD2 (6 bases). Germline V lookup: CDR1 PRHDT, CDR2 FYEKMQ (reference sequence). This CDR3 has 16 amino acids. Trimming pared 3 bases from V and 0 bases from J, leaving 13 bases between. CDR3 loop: CASSFSGGTSTDTQYF. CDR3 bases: TGTGCCAGCAGCTTTTCCGGGGGAACTAGCACAGATACGCAGTATTTT.

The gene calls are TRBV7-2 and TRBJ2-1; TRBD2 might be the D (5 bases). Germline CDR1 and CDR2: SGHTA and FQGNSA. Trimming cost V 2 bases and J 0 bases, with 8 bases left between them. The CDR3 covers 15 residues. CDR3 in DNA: TGTGCCAGCAGCTTAAAAGCGGACTCCTACAATGAGCAGTTCTTC. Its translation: CASSLKADSYNEQFF. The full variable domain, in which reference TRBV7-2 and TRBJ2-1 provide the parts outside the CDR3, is GAGVSQSPSNKVTEKGKDVELRCDPISGHTALYWYRQSLGQGLEFLIYFQGNSAPDKSGLPSDRFSAERTGGSVSTLTIQRTQQEDSAVYLCASSLKADSYNEQFFGPGTRLTVL.

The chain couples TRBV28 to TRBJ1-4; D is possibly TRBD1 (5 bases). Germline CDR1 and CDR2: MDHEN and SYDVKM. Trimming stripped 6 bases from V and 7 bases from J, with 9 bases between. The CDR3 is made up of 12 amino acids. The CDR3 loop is CASRQGGEKLFF. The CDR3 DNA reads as TGTGCCAGCAGGCAGGGTGGTGAAAAACTGTTTTTT.

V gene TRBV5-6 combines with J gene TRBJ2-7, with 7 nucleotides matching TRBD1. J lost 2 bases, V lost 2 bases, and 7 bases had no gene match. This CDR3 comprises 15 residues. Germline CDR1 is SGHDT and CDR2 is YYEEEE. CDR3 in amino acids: CASSFSPGTAYEQYF. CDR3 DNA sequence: TGTGCCAGCAGCTTCTCCCCCGGGACAGCCTACGAGCAGTACTTC.

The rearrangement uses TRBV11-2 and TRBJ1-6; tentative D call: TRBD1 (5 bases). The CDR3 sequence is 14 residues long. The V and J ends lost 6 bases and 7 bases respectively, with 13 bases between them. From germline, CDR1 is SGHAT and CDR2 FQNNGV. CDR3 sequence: CASRGQGWNSPLHF. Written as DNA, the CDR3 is TGTGCCAGCAGGGGGCAAGGTTGGAATTCACCCCTCCACTTT.

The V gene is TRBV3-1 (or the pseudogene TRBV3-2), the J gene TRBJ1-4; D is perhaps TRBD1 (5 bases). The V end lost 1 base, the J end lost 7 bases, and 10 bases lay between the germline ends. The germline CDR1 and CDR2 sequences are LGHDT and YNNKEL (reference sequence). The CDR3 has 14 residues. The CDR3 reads CASSQVGAVEKLFF. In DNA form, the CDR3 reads TGTGCCAGCAGCCAAGTAGGGGCGGTTGAAAAACTGTTTTTT.

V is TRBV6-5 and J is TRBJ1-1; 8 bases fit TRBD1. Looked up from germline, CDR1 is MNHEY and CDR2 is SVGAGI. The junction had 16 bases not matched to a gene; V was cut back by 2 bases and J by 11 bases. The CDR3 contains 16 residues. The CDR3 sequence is CASSYQQGASSLTAFF. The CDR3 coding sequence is TGTGCCAGCAGTTACCAGCAGGGGGCGTCCTCCCTTACGGCTTTCTTT.

The CDR3 loop reads CASSEAGQGQGYTQYF. The CDR3 nucleotides are TGTGCCAGCAGTGAAGCGGGGCAAGGACAGGGTTATACGCAGTATTTT. The chain links TRBV2 to TRBJ2-3; TRBD1 matches at 8 bases. Germline V CDR1 and CDR2: SNHLY, FYNNEI. V lost 0 bases to trimming and J lost 7 bases; unmatched junction nucleotides: 9. The CDR3 contains 16 residues.

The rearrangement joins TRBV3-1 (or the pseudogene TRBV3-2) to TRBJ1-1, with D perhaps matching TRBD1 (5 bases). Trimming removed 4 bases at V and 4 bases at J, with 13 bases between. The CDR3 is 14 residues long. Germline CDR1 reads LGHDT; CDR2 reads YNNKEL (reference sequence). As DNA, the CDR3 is TGTGCCAGCAGCCCGCGACCCCAGGGCACTGAAGCTTTCTTT. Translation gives CASSPRPQGTEAFF.

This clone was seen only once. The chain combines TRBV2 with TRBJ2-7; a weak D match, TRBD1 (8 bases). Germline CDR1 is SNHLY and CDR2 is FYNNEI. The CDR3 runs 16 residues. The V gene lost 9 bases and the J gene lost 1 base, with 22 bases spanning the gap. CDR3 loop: CARKGGAGGLSYEQYF. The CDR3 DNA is TGTGCCAGGAAGGGAGGGGCAGGGGGCCTTTCCTACGAGCAGTACTTC.

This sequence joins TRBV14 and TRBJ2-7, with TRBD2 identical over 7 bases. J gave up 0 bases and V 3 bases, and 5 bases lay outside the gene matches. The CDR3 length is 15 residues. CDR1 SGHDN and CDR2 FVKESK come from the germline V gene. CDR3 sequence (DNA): TGTGCCAGCAGCCAGATCCGCGGGAGCTCCTACGAGCAGTACTTC. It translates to CASSQIRGSSYEQYF.

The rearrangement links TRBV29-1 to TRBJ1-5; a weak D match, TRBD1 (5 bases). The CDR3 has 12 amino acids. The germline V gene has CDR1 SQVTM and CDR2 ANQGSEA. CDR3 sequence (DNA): TGCATCCGGGGGAGGGGCTATCAGCCCCAGCATTTT. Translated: CIRGRGYQPQHF.

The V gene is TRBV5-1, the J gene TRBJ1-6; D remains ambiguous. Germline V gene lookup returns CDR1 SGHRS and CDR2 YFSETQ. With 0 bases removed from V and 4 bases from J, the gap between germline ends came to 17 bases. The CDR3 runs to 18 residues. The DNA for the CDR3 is TGCGCCAGCAGCTTGGCCTTTGCTGGGAGAGAATATAATTCACCCCTCCACTTT. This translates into CASSLAFAGREYNSPLHF.

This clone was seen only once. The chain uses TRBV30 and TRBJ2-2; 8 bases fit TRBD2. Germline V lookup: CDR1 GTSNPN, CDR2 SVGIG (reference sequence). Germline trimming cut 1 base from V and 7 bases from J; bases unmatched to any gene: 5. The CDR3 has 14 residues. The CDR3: CAWSGRGGFGELFF. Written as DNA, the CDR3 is TGTGCCTGGAGTGGACGGGGGGGCTTCGGGGAGCTGTTTTTT.

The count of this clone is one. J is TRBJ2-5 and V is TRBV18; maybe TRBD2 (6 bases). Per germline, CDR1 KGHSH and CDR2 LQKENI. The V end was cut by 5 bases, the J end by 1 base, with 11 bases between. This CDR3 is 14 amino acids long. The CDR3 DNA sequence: TGTGCCAGCTCAAAGGGAGGCCTCCAAGAGACCCAGTACTTC. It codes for CASSKGGLQETQYF.

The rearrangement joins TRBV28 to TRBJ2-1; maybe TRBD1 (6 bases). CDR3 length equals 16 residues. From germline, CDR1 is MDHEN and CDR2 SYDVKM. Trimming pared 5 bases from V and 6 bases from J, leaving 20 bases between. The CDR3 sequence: CASSGLGQGKSNEQFF. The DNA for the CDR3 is TGTGCCAGCAGTGGCCTCGGGCAGGGGAAGTCCAATGAGCAGTTCTTC.

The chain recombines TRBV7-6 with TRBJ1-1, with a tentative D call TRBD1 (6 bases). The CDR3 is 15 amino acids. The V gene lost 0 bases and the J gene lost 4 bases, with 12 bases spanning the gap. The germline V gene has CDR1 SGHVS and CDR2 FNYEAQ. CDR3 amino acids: CASSLAGGQGTEAFF. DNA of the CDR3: TGTGCCAGCAGCTTAGCGGGGGGGCAGGGCACTGAAGCTTTCTTT.